This TCR beta chain was obtained from a study of identical twins. Study observations and caveats: Compared with models, monozygotic twins showed more out-of-frame TCR alpha sharing.

The trim removed 1 base at V and 6 bases at J, leaving 2 bases unmatched. The CDR3 sequence is 16 residues long. Germline lookup yields CDR1 MNHEY and CDR2 SVGAGI. A universal primer site came from template switching; cDNA carried unique molecular identifiers. TCRdb analysed the 5' RACE reads with MiXCR anew, one entry per CDR3 protein. The sample yields approximately 670,000 distinct CDR3 sequences, 6.1% seen once. This clonotype turned up a few times. Its antigen is as yet unknown. The specimen sequenced was naive T cells sorted from blood. The sequence came from a man aged 18 to 35 in good health. This rearrangement joins TRBV6-5 to TRBJ2-1; 14 nucleotides match TRBD2. The CDR3 sequence is CASSYLTSGRANEQFF. CDR3 bases: TGTGCCAGCAGTTACTTGACTAGCGGGAGGGCCAATGAGCAGTTCTTC.